This T cell receptor (beta chain) is from a study of blood T cell repertoires in COVID-19. Germline V gene lookup returns CDR1 MDHEN and CDR2 SYDVKM. V lost 1 base and J lost 0; bases outside the gene matches: 3. The CDR3 is 16 residues long. In the authors' methods: Nucleated cell counts were estimated from reference gene primer amplification. Sequencing used immunoSEQ multiplex PCR; TCRdb keeps in-frame clones, though not all of them. V and J calls and clone size are those listed in that table; D and trimming were worked out from the DNA. Seen here are some 130,000 clones, roughly nine tenths observed once, and the top ten hold about an eighth.

The rearrangement joins TRBV28 to TRBJ1-5; TRBD1 matches at 7 bases. The TCR comes from a woman between 65 and 79 years old with COVID-19, enrolled during active disease. The specimen was peripheral blood. CDR3: CASSLSGQSSNQPQHF. CDR3 DNA: TGTGCCAGCAGTTTATCGGGACAGAGTAGCAATCAGCCCCAGCATTTT.